A selection of T cell receptor beta chains follows, all from one sample in a study of cytomegalovirus exposure and HLA in healthy donors. Method: immunoSEQ multiplex PCR; TCRdb's copy keeps in-frame clones and lacks some. The data contain 95,000 to 150,000 clones, less than 90% of them singletons. Sequencing input: PBMCs. The receptors were gathered from a man in his fifties or sixties in good health and CMV-seronegative. CDR3s include the opening cysteine and the closing phenylalanine or tryptophan. D genes are given only for firm matches. For some rows the clone size is stated as once, few or many, or as a class when expanded; others skip it.

size: .
D: .
V: TRBV29-1
J: TRBJ2-7
DNA: TGCAGCGCATGGACTGTCACCGACGAGCAGTACTTC
CDR3: CSAWTVTDEQYF

size: few
D: TRBD1
V: TRBV29-1
J: TRBJ1-2
DNA: TGCAGCGTTGGGGGGGGACAGGGAGCCGGCTACACCTTC
CDR3: CSVGGGQGAGYTF

size: .
D: .
V: TRBV29-1
J: TRBJ2-1
DNA: TGCAGCGTTGGCCAGCGTTACAATGAGCAGTTCTTC
CDR3: CSVGQRYNEQFF

size: .
D: TRBD1
V: TRBV6-6
J: TRBJ2-2
DNA: TGTGCCAGCAGTTATGGGACAGTCACCGGGGAGCTGTTTTTT
CDR3: CASSYGTVTGELFF

size: few
D: .
V: TRBV12-1
J: TRBJ1-5
DNA: TGTGCCAGCAGCTCCGGTTTCCCGGGATGTCATTTT
CDR3: CASSSGFPGCHF

size: .
D: TRBD2
V: TRBV4-1
J: TRBJ2-1
DNA: TGCGCCAGCAGCCATGGGGGCTCGGGAGGGCGCAATGAGCAGTTCTTC
CDR3: CASSHGGSGGRNEQFF

size: .
D: .
V: TRBV28
J: TRBJ1-1
DNA: TGTGCCAGCAGTTTATCACAGGGAGGGGTTGGAGCTTTCTTT
CDR3: CASSLSQGGVGAFF

size: .
D: .
V: TRBV7-8
J: TRBJ2-3
DNA: TGTGCCAGCAGCTTGGAGGGGAGGGATACGCAGTATTTT
CDR3: CASSLEGRDTQYF

size: .
D: .
V: TRBV15
J: TRBJ2-2
DNA: TGTGCCACCAGCAGAGACGGACTGAACACCGGGGAGCTGTTTTTT
CDR3: CATSRDGLNTGELFF

size: once
D: TRBD2
V: TRBV10-3
J: TRBJ2-5
DNA: TGTGCCATCAGTGATAGCGGGGGACTGGAGACCCAGTACTTC
CDR3: CAISDSGGLETQYF

size: .
D: .
V: TRBV4-2
J: TRBJ1-2
DNA: TGTGCCAGCAGCCAAGTGACAGCGACCTATGGCTACACCTTC
CDR3: CASSQVTATYGYTF

size: .
D: TRBD1
V: TRBV4-2
J: TRBJ1-4
DNA: TGTGCCAGCAGCCAACAGGACAGGGGAGGGTGGGGGAATGAAAAACTGTTTTTT
CDR3: CASSQQDRGGWGNEKLFF

size: .
D: TRBD2
V: TRBV28
J: TRBJ2-2
DNA: TGTGCCAGCAGTGGGCAGACTAGCGGGAATACCGGGGAGCTGTTTTTT
CDR3: CASSGQTSGNTGELFF

size: .
D: TRBD1
V: TRBV9
J: TRBJ1-1
DNA: TGTGCCAGCAGTCCTAGACAGGGGGCTAGGAACACTGAAGCTTTCTTT
CDR3: CASSPRQGARNTEAFF

size: .
D: TRBD1
V: TRBV7-2
J: TRBJ1-6
DNA: TGTGCCAGCAGCACAGGGGCCTCCTTCTCCTATAATTCACCCCTCCACTTT
CDR3: CASSTGASFSYNSPLHF

size: .
D: .
V: TRBV2
J: TRBJ1-5
DNA: TGTGCCAGCAGTGAAACTCGGGTCCTCAATCAGCCCCAGCATTTT
CDR3: CASSETRVLNQPQHF

size: .
D: TRBD1
V: TRBV28
J: TRBJ2-1
DNA: TGTGCCAGCAGTAGAGACAGGGGATCCTACAATGAGCAGTTCTTC
CDR3: CASSRDRGSYNEQFF

size: .
D: .
V: TRBV9
J: TRBJ2-3
DNA: TGTGCCAGCAGCGTGCTAGGGGCTAGCACAGATACGCAGTATTTT
CDR3: CASSVLGASTDTQYF

size: .
D: .
V: TRBV5-6
J: TRBJ1-1
DNA: TGTGCCAGCAGCCCGGTAAGGAGGGAGAACACTGAAGCTTTCTTT
CDR3: CASSPVRRENTEAFF

size: .
D: TRBD2
V: TRBV5-1
J: TRBJ2-6
DNA: TGCGCCAGCAGATGGGGGGGTAGCGGGAACTCTGGGGCCAACGTCCTGACTTTC
CDR3: CASRWGGSGNSGANVLTF

size: .
D: .
V: TRBV1
J: TRBJ2-3
DNA: TGCACCAGCAGCCAAGATGGCGTTACGACTAGCGGGAGCACAGATACGCAGTATTTT
CDR3: CTSSQDGVTTSGSTDTQYF

size: .
D: .
V: TRBV19
J: TRBJ2-1
DNA: TGTGCCAGCTCGGTTAACGGAGGAGGCTATGAGCAGTTCTTC
CDR3: CASSVNGGGYEQFF

size: .
D: .
V: TRBV5-6
J: TRBJ2-2
DNA: TGTGCCAGCAGCGAGGTGGCCGGGGAGCTGTTTTTT
CDR3: CASSEVAGELFF

size: .
D: TRBD2
V: TRBV7-8
J: TRBJ2-2
DNA: TGTGCCAGCAGCCGTCAACTAGCGGGGAACACCGGGGAGCTGTTTTTT
CDR3: CASSRQLAGNTGELFF

size: .
D: TRBD2
V: TRBV7-2
J: TRBJ2-2
DNA: TGTGCCAGCAGCTTGCTAGCGGGGGGGATTACCGGGGAGCTGTTTTTT
CDR3: CASSLLAGGITGELFF

size: .
D: TRBD1
V: TRBV30
J: TRBJ1-1
DNA: TGTGCCTGGAAGGCAATCCGGGACAGGGGATCAGAAGCTTTCTTT
CDR3: CAWKAIRDRGSEAFF

size: .
D: TRBD1
V: TRBV29-1
J: TRBJ1-2
DNA: TGCAGCGCCAGGGGGCCAAATGGCTACACCTTC
CDR3: CSARGPNGYTF

size: once
D: TRBD1
V: TRBV30
J: TRBJ1-5
DNA: TGTGCCTGGAGTGCTGGGACAGGGATTAGTAGCAATCAGCCCCAGCATTTT
CDR3: CAWSAGTGISSNQPQHF

size: few
D: .
V: TRBV4-3
J: TRBJ1-5
DNA: TGCGCCAGCAGCCAAGATTGGGTCCAGGGCCGGCAGCCCCAGCATTTT
CDR3: CASSQDWVQGRQPQHF

size: .
D: .
V: TRBV28
J: TRBJ1-1
DNA: TGTGCCAGCAGTTGGAGCGGGGACACTGAAGCTTTCTTT
CDR3: CASSWSGDTEAFF

size: .
D: .
V: TRBV13
J: TRBJ2-7
DNA: TGTGCCAGCAGCCCCCTAGAGGACTACGAGCAGTACTTC
CDR3: CASSPLEDYEQYF

size: few
D: .
V: TRBV19
J: TRBJ1-5
DNA: TGTGCCAGTACTTCACCCCCGGGACAAAGCAATCAGCCCCAGCATTTT
CDR3: CASTSPPGQSNQPQHF

size: .
D: TRBD1
V: TRBV10-3
J: TRBJ2-1
DNA: TGTGCCATCAGTGAGTCGACAGGGATCGGGGCCAATGAGCAGTTCTTC
CDR3: CAISESTGIGANEQFF

size: once
D: .
V: TRBV19
J: TRBJ1-1
DNA: TGTGCCAGTAGTATTGGGGGACAAATGAACACTGAAGCTTTCTTT
CDR3: CASSIGGQMNTEAFF

size: .
D: .
V: TRBV19
J: TRBJ2-7
DNA: TGTGCCAGTAGTACGCGCAGGGGCCACGAGCAGTACTTC
CDR3: CASSTRRGHEQYF

size: .
D: TRBD1
V: TRBV7-3
J: TRBJ1-1
DNA: TGTGCCAGCAGCTTCGACAGGGCTGCGAACACTGAAGCTTTCTTT
CDR3: CASSFDRAANTEAFF

size: .
D: .
V: TRBV7-9
J: TRBJ2-2
DNA: TGTGCCAGCCTTGCAGGGGATACCGGGGAGCTGTTTTTT
CDR3: CASLAGDTGELFF

size: few
D: .
V: TRBV6-7
J: TRBJ1-4
DNA: TGTGCCAGCAGATCCGCGGGCAGACTGTTTTTT
CDR3: CASRSAGRLFF

size: .
D: TRBD2
V: TRBV5-1
J: TRBJ2-1
DNA: TGCGCCAGCAGCTTCGGCGGGAGTTCGTTCTTC
CDR3: CASSFGGSSFF

size: few
D: .
V: TRBV30
J: TRBJ2-3
DNA: TGTGCCTGGAGTGCGGGGGGCTATAGAACAGATACGCAGTATTTT
CDR3: CAWSAGGYRTDTQYF

size: .
D: TRBD1
V: TRBV28
J: TRBJ1-2
DNA: TGTGCCAGCAGTATGGACAGGGGAACCATTGGGGGCTACACCTTC
CDR3: CASSMDRGTIGGYTF

size: few
D: TRBD1
V: TRBV2
J: TRBJ1-1
DNA: TGTGCCAGCAACCAGGGGGAGAACACTGAAGCTTTCTTT
CDR3: CASNQGENTEAFF

size: .
D: TRBD1
V: TRBV28
J: TRBJ1-1
DNA: TGTGCCAGCAGGACCGGGACAGGCAACACTGAAGCTTTCTTT
CDR3: CASRTGTGNTEAFF